The 13 T cell receptor beta chains given below trace back to one sample, sequenced in a study of blood T cell repertoires in COVID-19. TCRdb's table, derived via immunoSEQ multiplex PCR, lists solely in-frame clones and lacks some. The sample holds about 210,000 clones; approximately 87% are singletons and the top ten take about 6%. Sequencing used peripheral blood. These receptors all come from a man aged 60 to 69 who had recovered from COVID-19.

The chain is built from TRBV18 and TRBJ1-1; 7 bases map to TRBD1. Germline V lookup: CDR1 KGHSH, CDR2 LQKENI. V lost 3 bases to trimming and J lost 1 base; unmatched junction nucleotides: 5. This CDR3 has 15 amino acids. CDR3 region: CASSPGRGRNTEAFF. DNA of the CDR3: TGTGCCAGCTCACCGGGCAGGGGGAGGAACACTGAAGCTTTCTTT.

The V call is TRBV4-3, the J call TRBJ2-4; a weak D match, TRBD2 (5 bases). V was shortened by 0 bases and J by 1 base, with 16 bases between the two germline ends. This CDR3 contains 18 residues. Germline assignment: CDR1 LGHNA and CDR2 YSLEER. CDR3 region: CASSQEAGYRGAKNIQYF. The DNA for the CDR3 is TGCGCCAGCAGCCAAGAGGCAGGTTATCGGGGTGCCAAAAACATTCAGTACTTC.

The chain uses TRBV12-3 or TRBV12-4 and TRBJ2-1; weak D call: TRBD2 (6 bases). The ends were cut back, 3 bases at V and 8 bases at J, with 11 bases in the middle. The CDR3 length is 13 residues. CDR3 bases: TGTGCCAGCAGTTTTCGGGCTAGCGATGAGCAGTTCTTC. Encoded protein: CASSFRASDEQFF.

This clone was seen just once. The chain combines TRBV24-1 with TRBJ1-6; a possible D gene is TRBD1 (6 bases). The V and J ends lost 9 bases and 7 bases respectively, with 21 bases between them. From germline, CDR1 is KGHDR and CDR2 SFDVKD. The CDR3 extends over 16 amino acids. CDR3 loop: CATLGDTPIENSPLHF. CDR3 bases: TGTGCCACCTTGGGGGACACCCCCATAGAAAATTCACCCCTCCACTTT.

This clone was seen a handful of times. This rearrangement joins TRBV7-9 to TRBJ1-1; 8 nucleotides align to TRBD1. CDR1 and CDR2 (germline): SEHNR, FQNEAQ (reference sequence). The CDR3 has 13 amino acids. Trimming took 1 base from V and 11 from J; bases not matched to a gene: 6. The CDR3 nucleotides are TGTGCCAGCAGCTTAGGGACAGGGAACTCGGCTTTCTTT. Encoded protein: CASSLGTGNSAFF.

The chain is built from TRBV27 and TRBJ2-1; D not certain. There are 15 residues in the CDR3. Germline CDR1 reads MNHEY; CDR2 reads SMNVEV (reference sequence). Trimming stripped 1 base from V and 2 bases from J, with 9 bases between. CDR3 in DNA: TGTGCCAGCAGTTTATATAGCAGCACCTACAATGAGCAGTTCTTC. This gives the protein CASSLYSSTYNEQFF.

The chain employs TRBV7-2 and TRBJ2-1, with 12 bases matching TRBD2. With V trimmed by 4 bases and J by 0 bases, 7 bases remained unmatched. Looked up from germline, CDR1 is SGHTA and CDR2 is FQGNSA. The CDR3 extends over 18 amino acids. CDR3: CASSSGTSGPISYNEQFF. The CDR3, as DNA: TGTGCCAGCAGCTCTGGGACTAGCGGGCCCATCTCCTACAATGAGCAGTTCTTC.

The J gene is TRBJ1-4, the V gene TRBV7-9; 8 bases match TRBD1. Germline V lookup: CDR1 SEHNR, CDR2 FQNEAQ (reference sequence). The CDR3 runs to 15 residues. J gave up 6 bases and V 2 bases, and 5 bases lay outside the gene matches. CDR3 protein: CASSLLQGADEKLFF. The CDR3 DNA follows: TGTGCCAGCAGCTTACTCCAGGGGGCGGATGAAAAACTGTTTTTT.

The chain links TRBV18 to TRBJ1-6, with a possible D match to TRBD1 (6 bases). The CDR3 consists of 18 residues. Germline CDR1 KGHSH, CDR2 LQKENI. V dropped 3 bases and J dropped 15 bases, with 30 bases sitting between them. In DNA form, the CDR3 reads TGTGCCAGCTCACCTCTGTCCCGGGACACCTTCGTGAATAATGTCCTCCACTTT. Its translation is CASSPLSRDTFVNNVLHF.

This clone was counted once. V is TRBV25-1 and J is TRBJ2-1; TRBD1 might be the D (5 bases). CDR1 and CDR2 from the germline V gene are MGHDK and SYGVNS. This CDR3 has 13 amino acids. Trimming stripped 7 bases from V and 5 bases from J, with 12 bases between. The CDR3 loop reads CASTQGIDNEQFF. The CDR3 nucleotides are TGTGCCAGCACCCAGGGTATCGACAATGAGCAGTTCTTC.

This chain joins TRBV19 and TRBJ1-5; D uncertain. V was trimmed by 6 bases and J by 9 bases, leaving 18 bases between them. This CDR3 region has 14 residues. Germline CDR1 and CDR2: LNHDA and SQIVND (reference sequence). In DNA, the CDR3 is TGTGCCAGTAGCACCATGGCCCAAGCGAGGCCCCAGCATTTT. It yields the protein CASSTMAQARPQHF.

This clone has more than one count but fewer than ten. The chain recombines TRBV3-1 (or the pseudogene TRBV3-2) with TRBJ1-6, with 7 bases fitting TRBD1. V lost 7 bases, J lost 2 bases, and 5 bases stayed unmatched. Germline V gene lookup returns CDR1 LGHDT and CDR2 YNNKEL (reference sequence). The CDR3 consists of 15 residues. CDR3 amino acids: CASTSDRTYNSPLHF. The CDR3 DNA follows: TGTGCCAGCACCTCGGACAGGACCTATAATTCACCCCTCCACTTT.

The CDR3 protein is CASSLQSSYKGYTF. In DNA form, the CDR3 reads TGTGCCAGCAGCTTACAGTCCTCCTATAAGGGCTACACCTTC. J is TRBJ1-2 and V is TRBV5-4; D is unclear. V lost 2 bases and J 8 bases, leaving 16 bases between the germline ends. CDR3 size: 14 residues. Per the germline V gene, CDR1 is SGHNT and CDR2 is YYREEE (reference sequence).